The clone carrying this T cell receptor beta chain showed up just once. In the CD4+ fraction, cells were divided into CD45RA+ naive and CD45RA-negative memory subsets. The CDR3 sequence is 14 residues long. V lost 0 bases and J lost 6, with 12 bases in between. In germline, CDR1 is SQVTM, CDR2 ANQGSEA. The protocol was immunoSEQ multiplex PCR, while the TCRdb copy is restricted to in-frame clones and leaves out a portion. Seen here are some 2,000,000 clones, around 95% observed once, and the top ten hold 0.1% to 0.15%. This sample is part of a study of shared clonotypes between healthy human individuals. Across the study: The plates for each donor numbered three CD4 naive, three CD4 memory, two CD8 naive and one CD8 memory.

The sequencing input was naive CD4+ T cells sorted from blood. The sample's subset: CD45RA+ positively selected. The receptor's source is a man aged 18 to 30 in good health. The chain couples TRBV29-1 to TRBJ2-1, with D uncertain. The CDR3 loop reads CSVEDYLTVNEQFF. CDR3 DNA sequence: TGCAGCGTTGAAGATTATCTCACGGTCAATGAGCAGTTCTTC.